A selection of T cell receptor beta chains follows, all from one sample in a study of post-analysis software for immune sequencing data. TCRdb reprocessed the PCR reads via MiXCR and lists one record per CDR3 protein. Of approximately 660,000 distinct CDR3 sequences in the sample, 59% are singletons; the top ten hold 11%. The material sequenced was blood. These receptors were taken from a girl aged 2 to 10 with multiple sclerosis. Each CDR3 is given without its conserved first and last residue. The order of the fields is V gene, CDR3 length, J gene, D gene, CDR3 protein. A D gene is named only where the DNA matches it firmly.

>TRBV7-2|13|TRBJ2-7|TRBD2
ASSLALAVAYEQY
>TRBV7-8|14|TRBJ2-7|-
ASSPPGSSNGYEQY
>TRBV4-1|11|TRBJ2-7|-
ASSLIHGGEQY
>TRBV12-5|11|TRBJ2-7|-
ASRSLESYEQY
>TRBV6-5|11|TRBJ2-5|TRBD2
ASSGTNEETQY
>TRBV7-9|12|TRBJ2-5|-
ASSRRGGPGSQY
>TRBV5-8|14|TRBJ2-5|TRBD1
ASSLAATGLGETQY
>TRBV10-3|11|TRBJ2-5|-
AISESRGETQY
>TRBV15|14|TRBJ2-3|-
ATSREIGAGTDTQY
>TRBV18|13|TRBJ2-7|TRBD1
ASSPRQGISYEQY
>TRBV12-3/TRBV12-4|14|TRBJ2-5|-
ASSLGGIPLKETQY
>TRBV4-1|14|TRBJ1-5|-
ASSQESAVSNQPQH
>TRBV7-2|12|TRBJ2-5|-
ASSSWGVQETQY
>TRBV10-3|13|TRBJ2-3|TRBD2
AISESRGTTDTQY
>TRBV11-3|13|TRBJ1-2|-
ASSSFGDEIAGYT
>TRBV4-3|15|TRBJ1-3|TRBD1
ASSVRAGGRPGNTIY
>TRBV3-1|10|TRBJ2-7|-
ANSPLEGEQY
>TRBV12-3/TRBV12-4|12|TRBJ2-1|TRBD2
ASRSLRGGTEQF
>TRBV29-1|11|TRBJ2-7|-
SVLTSGGREEY
>TRBV25-1|16|TRBJ1-1|TRBD1
ASSEGRGLGGSAEEAF
>TRBV27|14|TRBJ2-1|TRBD2
ASSAGTSGSYNEQF
>TRBV7-9|15|TRBJ2-4|TRBD1
ASSLDTGDIAKNIQY
>TRBV7-3|12|TRBJ2-3|-
ASSSAGHTDTQY
>TRBV7-2|14|TRBJ1-2|TRBD1
ASSSLRQGLNYGYT
>TRBV12-3/TRBV12-4|11|TRBJ2-3|-
ANSFQVTDTQY
>TRBV3-1|13|TRBJ2-7|-
ASSPTTTSSYEQY
>TRBV7-2|11|-|-
ASSLLDDYEQY
>TRBV29-1|10|TRBJ1-2|-
SVGDDYGGYT
>TRBV12-3/TRBV12-4|11|TRBJ2-3|-
ASSDVSTDAQY
>TRBV5-1|15|TRBJ2-7|TRBD2
ASSLSSGRLSSYEQY
>TRBV30|10|TRBJ2-3|-
AWSPGTDTQY
>TRBV20-1|15|TRBJ1-5|TRBD1
SARVPPGQGLNQPQH
>TRBV4-2|11|TRBJ1-2|-
ATKGTDNYGYT
>TRBV25-1|12|TRBJ2-1|TRBD2
ASSAIAGSNEQF
>TRBV2|13|TRBJ2-3|TRBD1
ASSDTGVRTDTQY
>TRBV24-1|10|TRBJ2-1|-
ATSDLNSKQF
>TRBV12-3/TRBV12-4|10|TRBJ2-3|TRBD2
ASETRGGTQY
>TRBV20-1|11|TRBJ2-7|-
SARDRHSYEQY
>TRBV28|11|TRBJ2-5|-
ASSIGQQETQY
>TRBV6-6|10|TRBJ2-3|-
ASSYGKDTQY
>TRBV6-6|14|TRBJ2-5|TRBD1
ASRVARQGEGETQY
>TRBV2|12|TRBJ2-3|TRBD2
ASSGTSGLSTQY
>TRBV10-3|12|TRBJ1-2|-
AISEEGGGNGYT
>TRBV5-1|13|TRBJ2-3|TRBD1
ASSSTGDSTDTQY
>TRBV20-1|13|TRBJ2-1|TRBD1
SAHPGTGAYNEQF
>TRBV9|12|TRBJ2-1|TRBD2
ASNPSGRSNEQF
>TRBV7-3|13|TRBJ2-1|TRBD2
ASSLYTGTSNEQF
>TRBV29-1|12|TRBJ2-5|TRBD2
SVEPAGVQETQY
>TRBV7-2|16|TRBJ2-3|-
ASSLVGTAGIGTDTQY
>TRBV27|14|TRBJ2-5|-
ASSLARHPEKETQY
>TRBV6-2/TRBV6-3|13|TRBJ1-2|-
ASSFSAGEGHGYT
>TRBV6-5|10|TRBJ2-1|-
ASSYSGNEQF
>TRBV5-1|15|TRBJ2-6|TRBD1
ASSAGTGVSGANVLT
>TRBV2|12|TRBJ2-7|-
ASSRLPLAEEQY
>TRBV29-1|12|TRBJ1-2|-
SVSYPGTSYGYT
>TRBV4-1|13|TRBJ2-5|-
ASSLAQGTEETQY
>TRBV6-1|13|TRBJ2-1|TRBD2
ASSDSGRAKNEQF
>TRBV10-3|11|TRBJ2-1|-
AIRSGVGNEQF
>TRBV5-1|12|TRBJ2-1|-
ASTWGTLYNEQF
>TRBV6-2/TRBV6-3|11|TRBJ2-1|-
ASSSLRTMSQF